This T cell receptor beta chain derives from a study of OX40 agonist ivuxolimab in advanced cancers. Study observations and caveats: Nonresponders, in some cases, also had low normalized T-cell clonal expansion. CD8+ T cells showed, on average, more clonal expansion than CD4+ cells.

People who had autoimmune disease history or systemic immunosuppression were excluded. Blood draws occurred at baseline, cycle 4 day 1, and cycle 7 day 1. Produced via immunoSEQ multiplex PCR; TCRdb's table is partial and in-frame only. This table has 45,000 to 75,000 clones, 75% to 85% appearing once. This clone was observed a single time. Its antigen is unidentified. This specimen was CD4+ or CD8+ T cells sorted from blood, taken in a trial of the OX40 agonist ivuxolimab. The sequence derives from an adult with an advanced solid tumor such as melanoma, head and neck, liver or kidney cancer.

This chain's CDR3 is CASIDIAGGREGGSYNEQFF. The CDR3 DNA reads as TGTGCCAGCATAGACATAGCGGGAGGTAGGGAAGGGGGCTCCTACAATGAGCAGTTCTTC. This rearrangement joins TRBV27 to TRBJ2-1, with 10 nucleotides matching TRBD2. This CDR3 region has 20 residues. V shed 7 bases and J 0 bases; nucleotides not matched to a gene: 18. The germline V gene has CDR1 MNHEY and CDR2 SMNVEV (reference sequence).